This T cell receptor beta chain was profiled in a study of blood T cell repertoires in COVID-19. On the study more broadly: Samples taken during acute and convalescent COVID-19 were collected in the United States, Italy and Spain. The cDNA or gDNA used as material had been derived from T cells, B-cell-depleted T cells, or PBMCs.

V shed 4 bases and J 1 base; nucleotides not matched to a gene: 8. The CDR3 extends over 16 amino acids. Germline CDR1 and CDR2: SGHAT and FQNNGV. Original data processing: Quantification of nucleated cells was approximated via reference gene primer amplification. Sequencing was performed with immunoSEQ multiplex PCR; in TCRdb, only in-frame clones are kept and a portion is missing. V, J and clone size reflect that table, while D and trimming were determined from the DNA. The sample records about 47,000 clones, about nine tenths being singletons. The sequence came from a man aged 55 to 69 with active COVID-19. The V call is TRBV11-2, the J call TRBJ2-5, with 8 positions matching TRBD1. The source material was peripheral blood. This CDR3 is CASSSRPQGAQETQYF. DNA for the CDR3: TGTGCCAGCAGCTCTCGGCCCCAGGGGGCCCAAGAGACCCAGTACTTC.